Each of the 29 T cell receptor beta chains below was sequenced from the same sample in a study of shared clonotypes between healthy human individuals. Positively selected for CCR7, the CD45RO-negative cells used as naive CD8 cells excluded terminally differentiated effector memory CD45RA+ cells. Assay used: immunoSEQ multiplex PCR; TCRdb lists only in-frame clones, some missing. Of 2 million to 2.5 million clones listed, about 95% are singletons. What was sequenced was naive CD8+ T cells sorted from blood. The source of these receptors is a man between 18 and 35 years old in good health.

This clone was seen a handful of times. This chain joins TRBV27 and TRBJ1-1, with 7 bases fitting TRBD1. This CDR3 is built from 14 residues. Germline CDR1 is MNHEY and CDR2 is SMNVEV (reference sequence). V lost 3 bases to trimming and J lost 1 base; unmatched junction nucleotides: 2. The CDR3 DNA follows: TGTGCCAGCAGTTTGGGACAGCCGAACACTGAAGCTTTCTTT. It codes for CASSLGQPNTEAFF.

V gene TRBV4-3 combines with J gene TRBJ2-1, with 12 nucleotides matching TRBD2. The CDR3 contains 17 residues. The ends lost 0 bases at V and 1 base at J; junction bases unmatched: 1. From germline, CDR1 is LGHNA and CDR2 YSLEER. The CDR3 spells CASSQETSGSSYNEQFF. In nucleotides, the CDR3 is TGCGCCAGCAGCCAAGAGACTAGCGGGAGTTCCTACAATGAGCAGTTCTTC.

V is TRBV2 and J is TRBJ2-3, with TRBD1 as a possible D gene (5 bases). The CDR3 runs 15 residues. Between the trimmed V and J ends, which lost 3 bases and 2 bases, there was a span of 12 bases. In germline, CDR1 is SNHLY, CDR2 FYNNEI. The CDR3: CASSDGQGNTDTQYF. CDR3 coding DNA: TGTGCCAGCAGTGATGGGCAGGGAAACACAGATACGCAGTATTTT. Combining the CDR3 with reference TRBV2 and TRBJ2-3 gives the whole variable domain EPEVTQTPSHQVTQMGQEVILRCVPISNHLYFYWYRQILGQKVEFLVSFYNNEISEKSEIFDDQFSVERPDGSNFTLKIRSTKLEDSAMYFCASSDGQGNTDTQYFGPGTRLTVL.

CDR3 bases: TGTGCCAGCAGTCACAGGGGAAACTACGAGCAGTACTTC. Translated, it gives CASSHRGNYEQYF. The J gene is TRBJ2-7, the V gene TRBV6-1; the match to TRBD1 covers 7 bases. The length of the CDR3 is 13 residues. The germline CDR1 and CDR2 sequences are MNHNS and SASEGT. V lost 5 bases and J lost 3; bases outside the gene matches: 4.

V gene TRBV5-1 combines with J gene TRBJ1-4, with 7 bases that match TRBD1. The CDR3 contains 15 residues. Germline CDR1 SGHRS, CDR2 YFSETQ. Losses at the gene ends were 2 bases for V and 5 bases for J; bases not matched to a gene: 6. As DNA, the CDR3 is TGCGCCAGCAGCTTTTGGGGACAGTTGAATGAAAAACTGTTTTTT. Its translation: CASSFWGQLNEKLFF.

The chain has TRBV6-5 and TRBJ2-7, with D hard to call. Germline V CDR1 and CDR2: MNHEY, SVGAGI. CDR3 length: 15 residues. With 0 bases removed from V and 3 bases from J, the gap between germline ends came to 12 bases. CDR3 nucleotides: TGTGCCAGCAGTTACTCGACGCGTGTGGACTACGAGCAGTACTTC. Translating it yields CASSYSTRVDYEQYF.

The chain couples TRBV20-1 to TRBJ1-2; 10 bases are a match to TRBD1. Germline trimming cut 6 bases from V and 10 bases from J; bases unmatched to any gene: 5. The length of the CDR3 is 11 residues. Germline V CDR1 and CDR2: DFQATT, SNEGSKA (reference sequence). DNA of the CDR3: TGCAGTGCCGCCGGGACAGGGGACTACACCTTC. Translation gives CSAAGTGDYTF.

This rearrangement joins TRBV7-9 to TRBJ2-7, with D unclear. CDR3 length equals 15 residues. Trimming shortened V by 0 bases and J by 5 bases, and 14 bases separated the two germline ends. Germline V gene data show CDR1 as SEHNR and CDR2 as FQNEAQ (reference sequence). CDR3 amino acids: CASSLAVGLGNEQYF. The CDR3 nucleotides read TGTGCCAGCAGCTTAGCGGTCGGGCTAGGGAACGAGCAGTACTTC. The whole variable domain, filled in from reference TRBV7-9 and TRBJ2-7, reads DTGVSQNPRHKITKRGQNVTFRCDPISEHNRLYWYRQTLGQGPEFLTYFQNEAQLEKSRLLSDRFSAERPKGSFSTLEIQRTEQGDSAMYLCASSLAVGLGNEQYFGPGTRLTVT.

The rearrangement links TRBV11-2 to TRBJ1-1; D is unresolved. The CDR3 is made up of 13 amino acids. Trimming took 1 base from V and 8 from J, leaving 11 bases between them. Germline V gene sequence: CDR1 SGHAT, CDR2 FQNNGV. DNA of the CDR3: TGTGCCAGCAGCTTAGCCTCGGGCAGGGAAGCTTTCTTT. This codes for CASSLASGREAFF.

This clone was recorded once. The chain has TRBV9 and TRBJ2-7; TRBD1 agrees at 8 bases. Trimming at V came to 1 base and at J to 3 bases, leaving 6 bases not matched to a gene. This CDR3 contains 15 residues. Germline V gene lookup returns CDR1 SGDLS and CDR2 YYNGEE. DNA for the CDR3: TGTGCCAGCAGCGTAACGACAGGGGCTTTCTACGAGCAGTACTTC. The encoded protein is CASSVTTGAFYEQYF.

This rearrangement joins TRBV7-9 to TRBJ1-5; TRBD1 might be the D (5 bases). The germline CDR1 and CDR2 sequences are SEHNR and FQNEAQ (reference sequence). V shed 1 base and J shed 5 bases, with 21 bases lying between them. The CDR3 length is 18 residues. CDR3 protein: CASSLGTSGYGPYQPQHF. The CDR3 region has the DNA TGTGCCAGCAGCTTAGGAACCTCAGGGTACGGGCCCTATCAGCCCCAGCATTTT. The whole variable domain, filled in from reference TRBV7-9 and TRBJ1-5, reads DTGVSQNPRHKITKRGQNVTFRCDPISEHNRLYWYRQTLGQGPEFLTYFQNEAQLEKSRLLSDRFSAERPKGSFSTLEIQRTEQGDSAMYLCASSLGTSGYGPYQPQHFGDGTRLSIL.

The chain recombines TRBV10-3 with TRBJ1-1; D remains unclear. The V end lost 3 bases, the J end lost 6 bases, and 17 bases lay between the germline ends. The CDR3 has 15 residues. Germline values: CDR1 ENHRY, CDR2 SYGVKD. CDR3 in amino acids: CAISDPGMRAAEAFF. The CDR3 coding sequence is TGTGCCATCAGTGACCCCGGGATGCGGGCCGCTGAAGCTTTCTTT.

This rearrangement joins TRBV7-9 to TRBJ2-7; 9 nucleotides align to TRBD1. CDR3 length equals 15 residues. Germline V gene sequence: CDR1 SEHNR, CDR2 FQNEAQ (reference sequence). J gave up 2 bases and V 4 bases, and 6 bases lay outside the gene matches. For the CDR3, the DNA is TGTGCCAGCAGCTCCGGGACAGGGTTAACCTACGAGCAGTACTTC. It specifies CASSSGTGLTYEQYF.

The rearrangement uses TRBV9 and TRBJ2-7; D is undetermined. Trimming left V 2 bases short and J 2 bases short, with 14 bases between. CDR1 is SGDLS and CDR2 is YYNGEE in the germline V gene. The CDR3 has 15 amino acids. As DNA, the CDR3 is TGTGCCAGCAGCGTCGGGCAGGACCCTGCCTACGAGCAGTACTTC. Translating it yields CASSVGQDPAYEQYF. Supplemented by reference TRBV9 and TRBJ2-7, the full variable domain reads DSGVTQTPKHLITATGQRVTLRCSPRSGDLSVYWYQQSLDQGLQFLIQYYNGEERAKGNILERFSAQQFPDLHSELNLSSLELGDSALYFCASSVGQDPAYEQYFGPGTRLTVT.

A note on this clone: The same CDR3 also results from other DNA sequences found in this sample. V and J are TRBV13 and TRBJ2-7; D uncertain. Germline CDR1 PRHDT, CDR2 FYEKMQ (reference sequence). Trimming removed 0 bases from V and 3 bases from J, with 6 bases in between. This CDR3 is 13 amino acids long. For the CDR3, the DNA is TGTGCCAGCAGCTTAGGCGAAGGCTACGAGCAGTACTTC. It translates to CASSLGEGYEQYF.

Note on this clone: The same CDR3 is also encoded by other DNA sequences in this sample. The rearrangement joins TRBV19 to TRBJ2-7; the D gene is possibly TRBD2 (5 bases). This CDR3 is 11 amino acids long. The ends were cut back, 9 bases at V and 4 bases at J, with 10 bases in the middle. Germline V lookup: CDR1 LNHDA, CDR2 SQIVND (reference sequence). The CDR3 DNA is TGTGCCAGCTCCCCGGGGTACGAGCAGTACTTC. Amino acid sequence: CASSPGYEQYF.

The gene calls are TRBV7-2 and TRBJ2-1, with a possible D match to TRBD2 (5 bases). V was clipped by 4 bases and J by 0 bases, with 16 bases between them. The CDR3 is made up of 17 amino acids. Germline-derived CDR1 and CDR2 are SGHTA and FQGNSA. The CDR3 nucleotides are TGTGCCAGCAGCTCTCGAGATCTCCGGGGCTCCTACAATGAGCAGTTCTTC. Translated, it gives CASSSRDLRGSYNEQFF.

The chain has TRBV7-9 and TRBJ2-1, with D hard to call. The CDR3 totals 14 residues. V shed 6 bases and J shed 4 bases, with 13 bases lying between them. Germline CDR1 is SEHNR and CDR2 is FQNEAQ (reference sequence). The CDR3 DNA follows: TGTGCCAGCAGTTCTGATGGGTTTTACAATGAGCAGTTCTTC. Its protein product is CASSSDGFYNEQFF.

J is TRBJ2-2 and V is TRBV2, with 7 bases aligning to TRBD1. The CDR3 extends over 14 amino acids. The germline gives CDR1 SNHLY, CDR2 FYNNEI. With 8 bases clipped from V and 4 bases from J, the junction kept 7 bases outside the gene matches. CDR3 in amino acids: CASLQGQGTGELFF. The CDR3 coding sequence is TGTGCCAGCCTACAGGGGCAGGGCACCGGGGAGCTGTTTTTT.

The V gene is TRBV18, the J gene TRBJ1-4, with D hard to call. Trimming removed 0 bases at V and 11 bases at J, with 10 bases between. Germline V gene sequence: CDR1 KGHSH, CDR2 LQKENI. This CDR3 is built from 13 residues. CDR3 in amino acids: CASSPPLGLKLFF. The CDR3 DNA is TGTGCCAGCTCACCACCGTTGGGTCTTAAACTGTTTTTT.

This clone was seen a single time. V is TRBV11-2 and J is TRBJ2-3; D unresolved. The CDR3 has 15 amino acids. V lost 3 bases to trimming and J lost 6 bases, with 16 bases between them. The germline V gene encodes CDR1 SGHAT and CDR2 FQNNGV. CDR3 nucleotide sequence: TGTGCCAGCAGCTTGGAAACACACACGATGGATACGCAGTATTTT. This codes for CASSLETHTMDTQYF.

This clone came up once. The gene calls are TRBV5-1 and TRBJ2-3; no definite D call. Germline CDR1 and CDR2: SGHRS and YFSETQ. V lost 0 bases and J 1 base, leaving 15 bases between the germline ends. The length of the CDR3 is 17 residues. DNA for the CDR3: TGCGCCAGCAGCTTGGAAGGAGCCGCCGGCGGCACAGATACGCAGTATTTT. Protein: CASSLEGAAGGTDTQYF. Using reference TRBV5-1 and TRBJ2-3 for the parts outside the CDR3, the full variable domain is KAGVTQTPRYLIKTRGQQVTLSCSPISGHRSVSWYQQTPGQGLQFLFEYFSETQRNKGNFPGRFSGRQFSNSRSEMNVSTLELGDSALYLCASSLEGAAGGTDTQYFGPGTRLTVL.

As to this clone: Other DNA sequences in this sample translate to the same CDR3. The chain combines TRBV5-6 with TRBJ1-5, with D hard to call. Germline V gene lookup returns CDR1 SGHDT and CDR2 YYEEEE. V lost 4 bases and J lost 3, with 8 bases in between. The length of the CDR3 is 13 residues. CDR3 protein: CASSLGFNQPQHF. The CDR3 DNA is TGTGCCAGCAGCCTAGGGTTCAATCAGCCCCAGCATTTT.

The chain recombines TRBV4-1 with TRBJ1-6, with TRBD1 identical over 9 bases. Germline values: CDR1 MGHRA, CDR2 YSYEKL. The CDR3 loop spans 15 amino acids. V gave up 3 bases and J gave up 8 bases; unmatched junction bases: 5. The CDR3 reads CASSHGTGLDSPLHF. The DNA of the CDR3 is TGCGCCAGCAGCCATGGGACAGGGCTGGATTCACCCCTCCACTTT.

V usage is TRBV10-3 and J usage is TRBJ2-1, with 7 positions matching TRBD1. The CDR3 consists of 15 residues. CDR1 is ENHRY and CDR2 is SYGVKD in the germline V gene. V shed 8 bases and J 5 bases; nucleotides not matched to a gene: 12. The CDR3 loop is CAIAGGEGANNEQFF. The CDR3 DNA is TGTGCCATCGCAGGGGGTGAGGGGGCCAACAATGAGCAGTTCTTC.

The chain links TRBV7-9 to TRBJ2-1; D not certain. The CDR3 is 12 amino acids. The V gene's germline CDR1 is SEHNR and CDR2 FQNEAQ (reference sequence). The ends were cut back, 5 bases at V and 6 bases at J, with 8 bases in the middle. CDR3 in amino acids: CASSTALNEQFF. The DNA of the CDR3 is TGTGCCAGCAGCACCGCCCTCAATGAGCAGTTCTTC.

In the case of this clone: Within the sample, other DNA sequences also encode this same CDR3. The chain uses TRBV6-5 and TRBJ2-7, with 7 bases matching TRBD2. With 2 bases clipped from V and 2 bases from J, the junction kept 3 bases outside the gene matches. The germline CDR1 and CDR2 sequences are MNHEY and SVGAGI. This CDR3 has 14 amino acids. The chain's CDR3 is CASSYAGVTYEQYF. DNA for the CDR3: TGTGCCAGCAGTTACGCGGGAGTCACCTACGAGCAGTACTTC.

V gene TRBV15 combines with J gene TRBJ1-6, with 8 bases aligning to TRBD1. The CDR3 extends over 17 amino acids. The V and J ends lost 5 bases and 4 bases, in that order; junction bases with no gene match: 10. In germline, CDR1 is LNHNV, CDR2 YYDKDF (reference sequence). The CDR3 DNA sequence: TGTGCCACCAGCCCCACAGGCAGGGGGCCGTATAATTCACCCCTCCACTTT. Its protein is CATSPTGRGPYNSPLHF.

The chain joins TRBV6-6 to TRBJ2-2; unclear D gene. From germline, CDR1 is MNHNY and CDR2 SVGAGI (reference sequence). V was trimmed by 6 bases and J by 4 bases, leaving 6 bases between them. This CDR3 spans 12 amino acids. CDR3 residues: CASRQFTGELFF. As DNA, the CDR3 is TGTGCCAGCAGGCAATTCACCGGGGAGCTGTTTTTT.